The subject of this entry is one TCR beta chain. No antigen is known for it. Time point here: peripheral blood 6 weeks after treatment start. This entry belongs to a study of PD-L1 blockade in urothelial cancer. Overall study context: Patients commenced atezolizumab in the mid-2010s, and it was given at 1,200 mg intravenously every 3 weeks. Blood drawn 3 weeks (second dose) and 6 weeks after treatment start was analyzed. Study outcomes and limitations: When pretreatment blood TCR clonality was below the median, it predicted better survival.

Method: immunoSEQ multiplex PCR; TCRdb's copy keeps in-frame clones and lacks some. The repertoire includes some 110,000 clones, more than 85% of them detected once, and around 3.7% sits in the top ten. Trimming removed 6 bases from V and 7 bases from J; junction bases left unmatched: 8. Looked up from germline, CDR1 is SGHDT and CDR2 is YYEEEE. The CDR3 sequence is 14 residues long. The specimen comprised PBMCs, sampled around atezolizumab (anti-PD-L1) treatment. V is TRBV5-6 and J is TRBJ1-5; TRBD1 agrees at 9 bases. This clonotype originated in a man between 60 and 70 years old with urothelial cancer. The CDR3 DNA reads TGTGCCAGCAACATACAGGGGGCAGGCCAGCCCCAGCATTTT. Translation: CASNIQGAGQPQHF.